This TCR gamma chain is from a study of gamma delta lymphoproliferative disorders and STAT genes. Study overall: Gamma-chain libraries were built from at least 50 ng of genomic DNA with the LymphoTrack Dx TCRG Assay. For the delta chain, EuroClonality-NGS standard procedure was applied.

TCRdb re-called clones from the multiplex PCR reads via CATT. Among more than 1,500 gamma-chain clones, 6% to 8% were seen once, and the ten largest hold approximately 60%. Germline V gene data show CDR1 as VTNTFY and CDR2 as YDVSTARD (reference sequence). The CDR3 consists of 16 residues. The trim removed 0 bases at V and 0 bases at J, leaving 8 bases unmatched. PBMCs from patients and controls supplied the genomic DNA for sequencing. All samples were taken off therapy or before therapy. This clone was found many times. The TCR was taken from a human donor with gamma-delta T-cell large granular lymphocyte leukemia. Sequenced input: blood. V and J are TRGV3 and TRGJ1 or TRGJ2. TCRdb offers no J gene call, so here the DNA was matched to germline to obtain one. The CDR3 protein is CATWDRRPRNYYKKLF. CDR3 nucleotide sequence: TGTGCCACCTGGGACAGGCGCCCACGGAATTATTATAAGAAACTCTTT.